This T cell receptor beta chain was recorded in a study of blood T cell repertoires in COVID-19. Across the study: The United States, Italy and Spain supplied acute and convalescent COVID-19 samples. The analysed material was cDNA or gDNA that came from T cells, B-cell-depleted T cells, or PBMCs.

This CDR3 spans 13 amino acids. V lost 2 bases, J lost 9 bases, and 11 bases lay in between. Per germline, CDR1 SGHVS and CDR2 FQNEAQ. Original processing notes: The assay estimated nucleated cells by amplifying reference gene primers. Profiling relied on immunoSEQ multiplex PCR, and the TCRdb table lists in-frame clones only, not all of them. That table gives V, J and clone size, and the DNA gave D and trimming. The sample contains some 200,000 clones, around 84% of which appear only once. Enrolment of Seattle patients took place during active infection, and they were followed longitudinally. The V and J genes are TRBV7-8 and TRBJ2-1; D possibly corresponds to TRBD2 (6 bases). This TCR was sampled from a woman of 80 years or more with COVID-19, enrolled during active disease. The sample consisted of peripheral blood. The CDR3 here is CASSLTSYSEQFF. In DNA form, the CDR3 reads TGTGCCAGCAGCTTAACTAGCTATAGTGAGCAGTTCTTC.